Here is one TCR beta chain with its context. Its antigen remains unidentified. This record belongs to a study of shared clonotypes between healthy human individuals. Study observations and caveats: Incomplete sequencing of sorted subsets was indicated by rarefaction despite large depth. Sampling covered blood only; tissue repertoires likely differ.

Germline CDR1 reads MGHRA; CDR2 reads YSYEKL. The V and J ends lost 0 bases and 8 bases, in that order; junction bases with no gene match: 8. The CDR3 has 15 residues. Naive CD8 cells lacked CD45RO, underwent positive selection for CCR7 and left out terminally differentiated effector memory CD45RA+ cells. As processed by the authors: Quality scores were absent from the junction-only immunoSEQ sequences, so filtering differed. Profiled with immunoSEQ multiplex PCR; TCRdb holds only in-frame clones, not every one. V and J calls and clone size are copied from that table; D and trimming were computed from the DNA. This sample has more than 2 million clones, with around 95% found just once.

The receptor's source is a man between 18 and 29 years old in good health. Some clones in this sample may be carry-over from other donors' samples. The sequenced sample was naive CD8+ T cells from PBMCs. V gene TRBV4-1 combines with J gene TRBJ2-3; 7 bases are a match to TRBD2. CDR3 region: CASSQDWGIAGTQYF. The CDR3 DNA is TGCGCCAGCAGCCAAGATTGGGGCATAGCGGGTACGCAGTATTTT.